This T cell receptor beta chain was documented in a study of neurological immune-mediated disorders (dated by TCRdb to the late 2010s). Broadly, across the study: Peripheral blood TCR-beta repertoires from patients with HTLV-I-associated myelopathy (HAM/TSP), patients with multiple sclerosis, and healthy controls were compared in the study using UMI-based sequencing. The cohort included 68 subjects: approximately 14 with HAM/TSP, about 34 with multiple sclerosis, and around 20 healthy controls. The 90 to 110 TCR-beta libraries covered PBMC samples along with longitudinal samples, technical triplicates, and paired sorted CD4+ and CD8+ T-cell subsets.

To synthesize cDNA, template-switch 5'RACE was performed with a primer carrying a 10-nucleotide random unique molecular identifier so that each TCR transcript was tagged. Each sequencing run produced over 160 million TCR-beta sequences covering 15-18 subjects. The RNeasy kit was used for extraction of total RNA. TCR-beta VDJ regions were amplified with primers for the TCR constant region and the 5'RACE anchor, using the KAPA Real-time Library Amplification kit. A first PCR added sample indexes and Illumina adaptors, after which a second PCR increased the library yield. After purification with Ampure beads, the TCR product of roughly 650 bp was size-selected on a 2% E-gel SizeSelection system. Before pooling, libraries had their quality checked on a Bioanalyzer, their concentration measured with Qubit, and their quantity determined with the Kapa Library Quantification kit. An Illumina HiSeq 2500 sequenced the libraries paired-end 2 x 150 bp. To increase sequence diversity, about 23-30% phiX was spiked into each library pool. The published analysis was carried out like this. Quality-filtered reads were processed with the UMI-based MiGEC pipeline, which removed over 80% of raw TCR sequences during error correction. VDJ genes were aligned to IMGT germline references, and each clonotype was defined by a unique CDR3 amino acid sequence together with V-J genes. VDJtools evaluated clonal expansion, Shannon diversity and CDR3 relatedness (CalcPairwiseDistances, ClusterSamples); CLCbio workbench built phylogenetic trees. Clones with at least 8 unique UMIs were defined as expanded, with this threshold being based on coefficient-of-variation modelling across technical triplicates. TCRdb reworked the public reads: Q25 trimming with fastp, MiXCR clone assembly, productive beta chains retained. Every entry covers one CDR3 protein and lists the most common genes and DNA from its rows. The V and J calls here are based on TCRdb, not the publication. Here the sample has about 10,000 distinct CDR3 sequences; around 20% occur a single time. Clones ranked in the top ten supply around 50% of the sample.

Sorted-subset TCR libraries were prepared from fewer than 1.1 million sorted CD4+ or CD8+ T cells. Peripheral blood was subjected to Ficoll-Hypaque density gradient centrifugation to isolate PBMCs, which were then cryopreserved in liquid nitrogen. Paired sorted CD4+ and CD8+ subsets came from healthy controls, HAM/TSP patients and MS patients. What the work shows at the level of the full study, not this receptor alone: Across subjects, expanded clones never shared an identical CDR3 amino acid sequence, which suggests that the TCR-beta repertoires in every group were private. TCR clonal expansion was highest in HAM/TSP patients and lowest in MS patients, with MS patients falling below even healthy controls.

This clonotype was observed at least ten times. The specificity of this receptor is unknown. No much larger clonotype is one base removed from it; base qualities were not supplied. The sequence was obtained from an older woman with HTLV-1-associated myelopathy (HAM/TSP). The sequenced sample consisted of CD8+ T cells from blood.

The nucleotide sequence reads as follows: TGTGCCAGCAGCTTAGGGACTAACACTGAAGCTTTCTTT. Its coded protein is CASSLGTNTEAFF. This chain joins TRBV7-3 to TRBJ1-1, with a tentative D gene TRBD1 over 5 matching bases. From its cysteine to its phenylalanine, the CDR3 spans 13 amino acids. Only the CDR3 portion is preserved as DNA: 39 bases, with reading frame beginning at the first base. V loses 2 bases, J loses 2 bases, and the germline ends lie 6 bases apart. The germline V gene supplies CDR1 SGHTA and CDR2 FQGTGA.